The 2 T cell receptor beta chains below all came from one sample that was sequenced in a study of control samples from healthy donors and cancer patients (dated by TCRdb to about 2020). Library construction relied on the immunoSEQ multiplex PCR assay. TCRdb retrieved this table from immuneACCESS and kept in-frame rearrangements only. Not all clones are present; in checked studies, unresolved V genes account for under half, and no reason is known for the remainder. The table for this sample lists roughly 120,000 clones; around 93% of them were counted only once. Under 2% of the sample comes from the top ten. The sample was PBMCs. The receptors shown here come from a man aged 45 to 65 with head and neck cancer.

The V and J genes are TRBV5-1 and TRBJ1-1; D uncertain. Trimming took 1 base from V and 1 from J, leaving 11 bases between them. Per germline, CDR1 SGHRS and CDR2 YFSETQ. CDR3 length equals 15 residues. The CDR3 coding sequence is TGCGCCAGCAGCTTGCAGGTTGGGGAGAACACTGAAGCTTTCTTT. Its translation: CASSLQVGENTEAFF.

This rearrangement joins TRBV5-4 to TRBJ2-7, with TRBD1 matching 9 bases. J was trimmed by 4 bases and V by 2 bases; bases with no gene match: 7. Germline-derived CDR1 and CDR2 are SGHNT and YYREEE (reference sequence). The CDR3 has 15 amino acids. The CDR3 region has the DNA TGTGCCAGCAGCTTCCGGGACAGGGTTACTTACGAGCAGTACTTC. This translates into CASSFRDRVTYEQYF.